The 18 T cell receptor beta chains below come from one sample, sequenced in a study of cytomegalovirus exposure and HLA in healthy donors (dated by TCRdb to 2015 to 2018). The method was the immunoSEQ multiplex PCR assay. The multiplex PCR relied on a mix of 60 forward primers for TCR Vbeta segments and 13 reverse primers for TCR Jbeta segments. TCRdb provides this immuneACCESS table in a form limited to in-frame rearrangements. Some clones are lacking; in checked studies, under half of them reflect an unresolved V gene, and why the rest are absent is not known. In this sample the table shows some 170,000 clones, 81% of which occur a single time. Jointly, the top ten make up roughly 13% of the sample. The sample was PBMCs. The source is a woman in her forties or fifties in good health and CMV-seronegative.

The rearrangement joins TRBV4-3 to TRBJ2-2; 10 bases match TRBD2. This CDR3 spans 20 amino acids. V shed 1 base, J shed 6 bases, and the junction held 17 bases outside the gene matches. Per the germline V gene, CDR1 is LGHNA and CDR2 is YSLEER. CDR3 residues: CASSQADSGLASPVAGELFF. CDR3 DNA sequence: TGCGCCAGCAGCCAAGCGGACTCGGGACTAGCGTCCCCGGTCGCCGGGGAGCTGTTTTTT.

This clone was counted only a few times. The chain is built from TRBV7-2 and TRBJ2-3; 10 nucleotides match TRBD2. V dropped 3 bases and J dropped 4; count of bases not matched to a gene: 7. This CDR3 is built from 16 residues. Germline values: CDR1 SGHTA, CDR2 FQGNSA. In nucleotides, the CDR3 is TGTGCCAGCAGCTTCGCCATAGCGGGAGGTTCAGATACGCAGTATTTT. The encoded protein is CASSFAIAGGSDTQYF.

The chain links TRBV7-2 to TRBJ2-3; no clear D. CDR1 is SGHTA, CDR2 FQGNSA, per germline. The V end was cut by 4 bases, the J end by 1 base, with 9 bases between. CDR3 length: 14 residues. In DNA, the CDR3 is TGTGCCAGCAGCTATCCCTCAGGCACAGATACGCAGTATTTT. Encoded protein: CASSYPSGTDTQYF.

V usage is TRBV5-1 and J usage is TRBJ2-2; tentative D call: TRBD2 (5 bases). Trimming took off 1 base at V and 5 bases at J, with 9 bases between the two ends. CDR1 is SGHRS and CDR2 is YFSETQ in the germline V gene. The CDR3 is made up of 14 amino acids. The CDR3 spells CASSLRDLTGELFF. The CDR3 DNA is TGCGCCAGCAGCTTGCGGGATTTGACCGGGGAGCTGTTTTTT.

This clone was found once. CDR3 loop: CASSDRGGQETQYF. The CDR3 DNA is TGTGCCAGCAGTGACAGGGGTGGGCAAGAGACCCAGTACTTC. The chain recombines TRBV6-1 with TRBJ2-5; D may be TRBD1 (6 bases). The germline V gene encodes CDR1 MNHNS and CDR2 SASEGT. V was clipped by 3 bases and J by 2 bases, with 10 bases between them. The CDR3 totals 14 residues.

The V and J genes are TRBV2 and TRBJ1-6; the match to TRBD1 covers 12 bases. Germline lookup yields CDR1 SNHLY and CDR2 FYNNEI. This CDR3 spans 14 amino acids. Losses at the gene ends were 7 bases for V and 10 bases for J; bases not matched to a gene: 5. The DNA for the CDR3 is TGTGCCAGCAACCGGGACAGGGGGCTATCACCCCTCCACTTT. This gives the protein CASNRDRGLSPLHF.

CDR3 in DNA: TGCGCCAGCAGCTCAGAAGAGGGAACCTACGAGCAGTACTTC. Translation gives CASSSEEGTYEQYF. The rearrangement joins TRBV4-1 to TRBJ2-7; D possibly corresponds to TRBD2 (5 bases). This CDR3 comprises 14 residues. Between the trimmed V and J ends, which lost 5 bases and 2 bases, there was a span of 13 bases. Germline-derived CDR1 and CDR2 are MGHRA and YSYEKL.

V and J are TRBV30 and TRBJ2-3; 7 bases agree with TRBD1. Germline V gene data show CDR1 as GTSNPN and CDR2 as SVGIG (reference sequence). The CDR3 runs to 12 residues. V lost 3 bases to trimming and J lost 4 bases; unmatched junction nucleotides: 1. The CDR3 reads CAWRRGPDTQYF. The CDR3 nucleotides read TGTGCCTGGAGAAGGGGGCCAGATACGCAGTATTTT.

This clone showed up just once. CDR3 sequence reads: CASSRTGGYETQYF. In DNA form, the CDR3 reads TGCGCCAGCAGCAGGACAGGGGGATATGAGACCCAGTACTTC. The gene calls are TRBV4-1 and TRBJ2-5; 10 bases align to TRBD1. V lost 5 bases, J lost 5 bases, and 5 bases stayed unmatched. From germline, CDR1 is MGHRA and CDR2 YSYEKL. The CDR3 runs 14 residues.

This chain links TRBV6-5 with TRBJ2-7, with 8 bases aligning to TRBD1. Germline CDR1 reads MNHEY; CDR2 reads SVGAGI. CDR3 length: 15 amino acids. The V gene end was trimmed by 8 bases and the J gene end by 5 bases; junction bases not matched to a gene: 14. The CDR3, as DNA: TGTGCCAGCTTCAAGCGTCAGGGGGCATTGAACGAGCAGTACTTC. The encoded protein is CASFKRQGALNEQYF.

This rearrangement joins TRBV6-5 to TRBJ1-3; D is perhaps TRBD1 (5 bases). This CDR3 contains 15 residues. Trimming removed 10 bases at V and 4 bases at J, with 20 bases between. Germline V lookup: CDR1 MNHEY, CDR2 SVGAGI. The CDR3 DNA reads as TGTGCCACCCTCCCCGACGGGGGGACGGGAAACACCATATATTTT. Its protein product is CATLPDGGTGNTIYF.

The rearrangement joins TRBV27 to TRBJ1-2; D not certain. V lost 6 bases and J lost 6, with 17 bases in between. The CDR3 has 14 residues. Germline CDR1 and CDR2: MNHEY and SMNVEV (reference sequence). Here the CDR3 DNA reads TGTGCCAGCAGCGTAACCGGGATAAAGGATGGCTACACCTTC. Translating gives CASSVTGIKDGYTF.

This clone was found a few times. The chain couples TRBV5-1 to TRBJ2-5; D is undetermined. Trimming took off 4 bases at V and 4 bases at J, with 11 bases between the two ends. This CDR3 region has 13 residues. CDR1 SGHRS and CDR2 YFSETQ come from the germline V gene. CDR3 amino acids: CASSPSGPETQYF. The CDR3 DNA follows: TGCGCCAGCAGCCCCTCAGGCCCAGAGACCCAGTACTTC.

This clone has a single count. The chain joins TRBV14 to TRBJ1-2; D may be TRBD1 (5 bases). Germline V gene lookup returns CDR1 SGHDN and CDR2 FVKESK. The CDR3 is 15 amino acids. Trimming took 3 bases from V and 4 from J, leaving 15 bases between them. CDR3 residues: CASSQEVYGGYGYTF. Written as DNA, the CDR3 is TGTGCCAGCAGCCAGGAGGTTTACGGGGGCTATGGCTACACCTTC.

The chain carries TRBV4-3 and TRBJ2-6; D is unclear. CDR1 is LGHNA, CDR2 YSLEER, per germline. The CDR3 length is 18 residues. V gave up 3 bases and J gave up 3 bases, with 18 bases separating them. In DNA, the CDR3 is TGCGCCAGCAGCCAGGGCCTAATTCAGATCGGTGGGGCCAACGTCCTGACTTTC. Translating gives CASSQGLIQIGGANVLTF.

J is TRBJ2-3 and V is TRBV7-9, with no clear D. V gave up 5 bases and J gave up 3 bases, with 3 bases separating them. CDR1 is SEHNR, CDR2 FQNEAQ, per germline (reference sequence). The CDR3 loop spans 11 amino acids. In DNA form, the CDR3 reads TGTGCCAGCAGCCCGACAGATACGCAGTATTTT. Residues: CASSPTDTQYF.

This clone is a singleton in its sample. The chain has TRBV18 and TRBJ1-4; D ambiguous. The CDR3 extends over 15 amino acids. Germline assignment: CDR1 KGHSH and CDR2 LQKENI. V was shortened by 2 bases and J by 7 bases, with 14 bases between the two germline ends. The CDR3 loop is CASSPGRSEGEKLFF. CDR3 nucleotide sequence: TGTGCCAGCTCACCAGGGCGTTCGGAGGGTGAAAAACTGTTTTTT.

V gene TRBV4-3 combines with J gene TRBJ1-5, with D perhaps TRBD1 (5 bases). Germline V gene sequence: CDR1 LGHNA, CDR2 YSLEER. The CDR3 totals 17 residues. The V gene lost 0 bases and the J gene lost 4 bases, with 16 bases spanning the gap. The CDR3 loop reads CASSQDLAGRMNQPQHF. The CDR3, as DNA: TGCGCCAGCAGCCAAGATCTGGCAGGGAGGATGAATCAGCCCCAGCATTTT.